These 23 T cell receptor beta chains came from one sample sequenced in a study of blood T cell repertoires in COVID-19. The data were produced by immunoSEQ multiplex PCR, yet TCRdb's version contains in-frame clones alone and is incomplete. Of about 74,000 clones in the sample, approximately 84% are singletons; the top ten hold 30% to 45%. The sequenced sample was peripheral blood. The receptors originated from a man between 65 and 80 years old with acute or convalescent COVID-19.

This clone was recorded only once. The chain has TRBV27 and TRBJ2-1; the match to TRBD2 covers 13 bases. Germline CDR1 reads MNHEY; CDR2 reads SMNVEV (reference sequence). The CDR3 spans 18 residues. V was clipped by 1 base and J by 4 bases; unmatched bases: 7. CDR3 in DNA: TGTGCCAGCAGTTTATATAGGACTAGCGGGAGTATGTACAATGAGCAGTTCTTC. Protein sequence: CASSLYRTSGSMYNEQFF.

The chain joins TRBV25-1 to TRBJ1-1; possible D gene TRBD1, 5 bases. V was clipped by 1 base and J by 6 bases, with 15 bases between them. The CDR3 is made up of 15 amino acids. Germline lookup yields CDR1 MGHDK and CDR2 SYGVNS. The CDR3 nucleotides read TGTGCCAGCAGTGAATCGATCCGGGGGTCGGCTGAAGCTTTCTTT. This gives the protein CASSESIRGSAEAFF.

This clone was recorded only once. The chain uses TRBV5-6 and TRBJ2-5; TRBD2 matches 8 bases. This CDR3 is 14 amino acids long. CDR1 is SGHDT and CDR2 is YYEEEE in the germline V gene. Losses at the gene ends were 3 bases for V and 4 bases for J; bases not matched to a gene: 5. DNA for the CDR3: TGTGCCAGCAGCTCTAAGGCGGGGGGAGAGACCCAGTACTTC. Translated, it gives CASSSKAGGETQYF.

The CDR3 DNA reads as TGCGCCACTAGACAGGGGCTGGGGAGCACTGAAGCTTTCTTT. It yields the protein CATRQGLGSTEAFF. The chain carries TRBV10-2 and TRBJ1-1; the match to TRBD1 covers 8 bases. The CDR3 runs 14 residues. CDR1 is WSHSY and CDR2 is SAAADI in the germline V gene. V lost 10 bases to trimming and J lost 4 bases; unmatched junction nucleotides: 11.

J is TRBJ1-1 and V is TRBV7-9, with D unresolved. The V gene lost 7 bases and the J gene lost 1 base, with 10 bases spanning the gap. Germline-derived CDR1 and CDR2 are SEHNR and FQNEAQ (reference sequence). This CDR3 has 13 amino acids. The CDR3 loop reads CASNWGGNTEAFF. The CDR3 DNA follows: TGTGCCAGCAACTGGGGAGGGAACACTGAAGCTTTCTTT.

V usage is TRBV5-4 and J usage is TRBJ2-5; TRBD2 might be the D (6 bases). This CDR3 comprises 14 residues. Germline V gene lookup returns CDR1 SGHNT and CDR2 YYREEE (reference sequence). The ends were cut back, 4 bases at V and 2 bases at J, with 12 bases in the middle. The CDR3 bases are TGTGCCAGCAGCCTCCGACTAGGTCAAGAGACCCAGTACTTC. This translates into CASSLRLGQETQYF.

The chain uses TRBV28 and TRBJ2-7; 8 bases align to TRBD2. Germline assignment: CDR1 MDHEN and CDR2 SYDVKM. The CDR3 length is 16 residues. Trimming cost V 5 bases and J 2 bases; bases outside gene matches: 11. The CDR3 spells CASSTSGGGEAYEQYF. CDR3 nucleotide sequence: TGTGCCAGCAGTACCTCCGGGGGGGGCGAAGCCTACGAGCAGTACTTC.

CDR3 nucleotide sequence: TGCGCCAGCAGCACAGGGGCGGCTGGAAACACCATATATTTT. The encoded protein is CASSTGAAGNTIYF. The gene calls are TRBV4-1 and TRBJ1-3, with 7 positions matching TRBD1. The germline CDR1 and CDR2 sequences are MGHRA and YSYEKL. V shed 5 bases, J shed 2 bases, and the junction held 3 bases outside the gene matches. The CDR3 covers 14 residues.

V and J are TRBV28 and TRBJ1-6, with D possibly matching TRBD1 (5 bases). The CDR3 has 14 amino acids. Trimming removed 3 bases at V and 6 bases at J, with 9 bases between. The V gene's germline CDR1 is MDHEN and CDR2 SYDVKM. CDR3: CASSLTQGNSPLHF. The DNA for the CDR3 is TGTGCCAGCAGTTTGACGCAGGGTAATTCACCCCTCCACTTT.

The sample holds one count of this clone. The V call is TRBV10-3, the J call TRBJ2-7, with D unresolved. The CDR3 sequence is 13 residues long. Trimming removed 0 bases from V and 6 bases from J, with 9 bases in between. In germline, CDR1 is ENHRY, CDR2 SYGVKD. This CDR3 is CAISESRNGEQYF. The CDR3 DNA is TGTGCCATCAGTGAGTCGAGGAATGGCGAGCAGTACTTC.

The V and J genes are TRBV5-4 and TRBJ2-1; 11 positions agree with TRBD2. In germline, CDR1 is SGHNT, CDR2 YYREEE (reference sequence). Trimming cost V 7 bases and J 4 bases; bases outside gene matches: 7. This CDR3 is built from 15 residues. The chain's CDR3 is CASGSGGAGYNEQFF. Here the CDR3 DNA reads TGTGCCAGCGGTAGCGGGGGGGCCGGGTACAATGAGCAGTTCTTC.

The chain uses TRBV19 and TRBJ2-2, with D perhaps matching TRBD2 (6 bases). This CDR3 is 14 amino acids long. Between the trimmed V and J ends, which lost 1 base and 4 bases, there was a span of 7 bases. CDR1 and CDR2 (germline): LNHDA, SQIVND (reference sequence). CDR3 sequence (DNA): TGTGCCAGTAGTATAGCGGGAGCCACCGGGGAGCTGTTTTTT. It is translated as CASSIAGATGELFF.

The J gene is TRBJ1-2, the V gene TRBV7-3; 8 positions match TRBD1. This CDR3 contains 15 residues. Germline V gives CDR1 SGHTA, CDR2 FQGTGA. With 5 bases clipped from V and 4 bases from J, the junction kept 9 bases outside the gene matches. Written as DNA, the CDR3 is TGTGCCAGCAGCCCTTTCGGAGGGACAGGCTATGGCTACACCTTC. Translating it yields CASSPFGGTGYGYTF.

DNA for the CDR3: TGCGCCAGCAGCTTGGGGGGACAGGGGTTCTATGGCTACACCTTC. This translates into CASSLGGQGFYGYTF. V usage is TRBV5-1 and J usage is TRBJ1-2; TRBD1 aligns across 10 bases. The CDR3 runs 15 residues. V was clipped by 0 bases and J by 4 bases; unmatched bases: 3. Germline V gives CDR1 SGHRS, CDR2 YFSETQ.

V usage is TRBV3-1 (or the pseudogene TRBV3-2) and J usage is TRBJ2-7; possibly TRBD2 for D (6 bases). CDR3 length: 12 amino acids. The V end lost 4 bases, the J end lost 2 bases, and 6 bases lay between the germline ends. The germline V gene encodes CDR1 LGHDT and CDR2 YNNKEL (reference sequence). For the CDR3, the DNA is TGTGCCAGCAGCCGCGGGACCTACGAGCAGTACTTC. It yields the protein CASSRGTYEQYF.

The chain carries TRBV18 and TRBJ2-7, with 9 positions matching TRBD2. CDR3 length: 14 amino acids. The germline gives CDR1 KGHSH, CDR2 LQKENI. V shed 8 bases, J shed 4 bases, and the junction held 9 bases outside the gene matches. CDR3 DNA: TGTGCCAGCACCCCTAGCGGGAACCAGTACGAGCAGTACTTC. This codes for CASTPSGNQYEQYF.

This clone has just one count. The V and J genes are TRBV14 and TRBJ1-2; D not certain. The CDR3 is made up of 13 amino acids. Germline assignment: CDR1 SGHDN and CDR2 FVKESK. Trimming took off 1 base at V and 4 bases at J, with 7 bases between the two ends. The DNA for the CDR3 is TGTGCCAGCAGCCAAGGCGCCACCTATGGCTACACCTTC. It specifies CASSQGATYGYTF.

This clone has only one observation. The gene calls are TRBV5-4 and TRBJ2-1; maybe TRBD2 (6 bases). The CDR3 contains 14 residues. CDR1 and CDR2 from the germline V gene are SGHNT and YYREEE (reference sequence). The V end lost 3 bases, the J end lost 4 bases, and 11 bases lay between the germline ends. CDR3 nucleotide sequence: TGTGCCAGCAGCTCGCCGGGACTTTACAATGAGCAGTTCTTC. Its protein is CASSSPGLYNEQFF.

This clone was detected once. The chain uses TRBV19 and TRBJ1-5, with D perhaps TRBD1 (6 bases). This CDR3 is 12 amino acids long. V was cut by 10 bases and J by 3 bases, with 10 bases left in between. Germline assignment: CDR1 LNHDA and CDR2 SQIVND (reference sequence). The CDR3 bases are TGTGCCACACAGGGCCCCAATCAGCCCCAGCATTTT. This codes for CATQGPNQPQHF.

V is TRBV18 and J is TRBJ2-3; D remains ambiguous. V dropped 1 base and J dropped 1 base, with 6 bases sitting between them. Germline V gene lookup returns CDR1 KGHSH and CDR2 LQKENI. The CDR3 spans 14 residues. CDR3 nucleotide sequence: TGTGCCAGCTCACCACTGGGCGGCACAGATACGCAGTATTTT. It codes for CASSPLGGTDTQYF.

This clone has more than one count but fewer than ten. The CDR3 DNA sequence: TGTGCCAGTAGTATAAGAGACAGGGGCAATCAGCCCCAGCATTTT. Its translation is CASSIRDRGNQPQHF. This sequence joins TRBV19 and TRBJ1-5; TRBD1 agrees at 7 bases. With 2 bases clipped from V and 2 bases from J, the junction kept 3 bases outside the gene matches. Germline CDR1 LNHDA, CDR2 SQIVND (reference sequence). The CDR3 contains 15 residues.

The chain employs TRBV9 and TRBJ2-1; D perhaps matches TRBD2 (6 bases). With 0 bases removed from V and 0 bases from J, the gap between germline ends came to 7 bases. The CDR3 runs 15 residues. Germline CDR1 SGDLS, CDR2 YYNGEE. CDR3 bases: TGTGCCAGCAGCGTAGAAGCGGGCTCCTACAATGAGCAGTTCTTC. Protein: CASSVEAGSYNEQFF.

CDR3 in DNA: TGTGCCAGTAGTGGACAAGTCTTGGGCGGCGAGCAGTACTTC. As protein: CASSGQVLGGEQYF. The chain links TRBV19 to TRBJ2-7; possibly TRBD1 for D (5 bases). The V gene lost 5 bases and the J gene lost 6 bases, with 17 bases spanning the gap. The germline gives CDR1 LNHDA, CDR2 SQIVND (reference sequence). The CDR3 totals 14 residues.